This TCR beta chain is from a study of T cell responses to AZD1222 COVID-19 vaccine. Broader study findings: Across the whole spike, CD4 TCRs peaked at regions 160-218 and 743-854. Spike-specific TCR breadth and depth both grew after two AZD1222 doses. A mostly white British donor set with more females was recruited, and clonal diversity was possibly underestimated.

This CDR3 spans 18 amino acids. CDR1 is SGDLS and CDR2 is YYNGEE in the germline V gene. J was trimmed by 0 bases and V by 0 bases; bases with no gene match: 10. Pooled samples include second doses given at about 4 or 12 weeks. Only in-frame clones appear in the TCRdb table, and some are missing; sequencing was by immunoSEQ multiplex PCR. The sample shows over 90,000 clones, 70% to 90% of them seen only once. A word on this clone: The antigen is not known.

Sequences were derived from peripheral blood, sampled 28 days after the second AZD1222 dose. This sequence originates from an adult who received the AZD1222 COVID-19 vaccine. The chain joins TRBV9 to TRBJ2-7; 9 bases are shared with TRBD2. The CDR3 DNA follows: TGTGCCAGCAGCGTAGCAGGTAGCGGGAGTTTGTCCTCCTACGAGCAGTACTTC. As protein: CASSVAGSGSLSSYEQYF.